This section outlines one T cell receptor (beta chain) sequence together with its context. Its antigen is undetermined. These data are taken from a study of shared clonotypes between healthy human individuals. Notes on the study in general: Memory subsets generally showed smaller estimated richness than naive subsets did.

The material for each subset, its genomic DNA, was split evenly across several immunoSEQ plates. Profiled with immunoSEQ multiplex PCR; TCRdb holds only in-frame clones, not every one. The table lists some 2 million clones, 85% to 95% of them singletons, with roughly 0.13% in the top ten. Germline assignment: CDR1 SGHRS and CDR2 YFSETQ. Trimming shortened V by 6 bases and J by 6 bases, and 16 bases separated the two germline ends. The CDR3 runs 14 residues. This receptor was identified in a man in his late teens or twenties in good health. Material for sequencing was naive CD4+ T cells sorted from blood. Subset denoted: CD45RA+ positively selected. V usage is TRBV5-1 and J usage is TRBJ2-1, with D possibly TRBD2 on 6 matching bases. CDR3 sequence: CASTGGSASNEQFF. The CDR3 DNA follows: TGCGCCAGCACCGGGGGAAGCGCCTCCAATGAGCAGTTCTTC.